This T cell receptor (beta chain) appears in the sequencing data of a study of cytomegalovirus exposure and HLA in healthy donors. The germline CDR1 and CDR2 sequences are MNHEY and SMNVEV (reference sequence). CDR3 length: 16 amino acids. Trimming cost V 5 bases and J 0 bases, with 14 bases left between them. Use of 60 Vbeta and 13 Jbeta primers characterized the PCR. Sequencing was performed with immunoSEQ multiplex PCR; in TCRdb, only in-frame clones are kept and a portion is missing. Here the sample spans under 150,000 clones, roughly four fifths being singletons. The clonotype comes from a man in his forties or fifties in good health and CMV-seropositive. Source material: PBMCs. This chain links TRBV27 with TRBJ2-1, with D maybe TRBD2 (6 bases). The CDR3 nucleotides read TGTGCCAGCAGTCCCCCCCTCGGGGGCTCCTACAATGAGCAGTTCTTC. It codes for CASSPPLGGSYNEQFF.